A single sample gave rise to the 17 T cell receptor beta chains below, sequenced in a study of blood T cell repertoires in COVID-19. The data were produced by immunoSEQ multiplex PCR, yet TCRdb's version contains in-frame clones alone and is incomplete. The sample includes some 310,000 clones, under 90% of them seen just once. The sample was PBMCs or T cells enriched from blood (not recorded which). The receptors were gathered from a young woman who had recovered from COVID-19.

The V and J genes are TRBV11-2 and TRBJ2-5, with TRBD2 identical over 8 bases. V dropped 5 bases and J dropped 5; count of bases not matched to a gene: 13. CDR1 and CDR2 (germline): SGHAT, FQNNGV. The CDR3 length is 16 residues. In DNA form, the CDR3 reads TGTGCCAGCAGCAAGGAGAGAGCGGGAGTTGCGGAGACCCAGTACTTC. Its translation: CASSKERAGVAETQYF.

The chain carries TRBV5-1 and TRBJ1-2; D not resolved. The length of the CDR3 is 15 residues. Germline V gives CDR1 SGHRS, CDR2 YFSETQ. V lost 0 bases and J lost 1, with 10 bases in between. CDR3 region: CASSLDGNFNYGYTF. The CDR3 DNA sequence: TGCGCCAGCAGCTTGGACGGGAATTTTAACTATGGCTACACCTTC.

This clone was found many times. The chain recombines TRBV2 with TRBJ1-2; D possibly corresponds to TRBD1 (6 bases). CDR3 size: 13 residues. V lost 6 bases and J lost 3, with 11 bases in between. Germline V gene data show CDR1 as SNHLY and CDR2 as FYNNEI. Here the CDR3 DNA reads TGTGCCAGCAGCGACAGGCCTGACTATGGCTACACCTTC. Its translation is CASSDRPDYGYTF.

V gene TRBV11-3 combines with J gene TRBJ2-1; 11 nucleotides agree with TRBD2. The junction had 6 bases not matched to a gene; V was cut back by 3 bases and J by 8 bases. The CDR3 has 15 residues. CDR1 is SGHNT, CDR2 YENEEA, per germline. The CDR3 region has the DNA TGTGCCAGCAGCTTGAGACTAGCGGGAATCTATGAGCAGTTCTTC. Amino acid sequence: CASSLRLAGIYEQFF. Based on the CDR3 plus reference TRBV11-3 and TRBJ2-1, the full variable domain is EAGVVQSPRYKIIEKKQPVAFWCNPISGHNTLYWYLQNLGQGPELLIRYENEEAVDDSQLPKDRFSAERLKGVDSTLKIQPAELGDSAVYLCASSLRLAGIYEQFFGPGTRLTVL.

The chain recombines TRBV6-5 with TRBJ1-5; 8 bases are a match to TRBD1. The CDR3 spans 15 residues. The V gene end was trimmed by 4 bases and the J gene end by 7 bases; junction bases not matched to a gene: 9. Germline V gene sequence: CDR1 MNHEY, CDR2 SVGAGI. DNA for the CDR3: TGTGCCAGCAGTTTCACGGCAGGGGGCGACCAGCCCCAGCATTTT. It is translated as CASSFTAGGDQPQHF.

The chain couples TRBV30 to TRBJ2-1, with 8 bases matching TRBD2. Unmatched junction bases numbered 15, after V lost 0 bases and J lost 5 bases. The CDR3 consists of 18 residues. The V gene's germline CDR1 is GTSNPN and CDR2 SVGIG (reference sequence). In nucleotides, the CDR3 is TGTGCCTGGAGTGTATTTTTCGGGTTCGGGAGGGCCAACAATGAGCAGTTCTTC. Protein sequence: CAWSVFFGFGRANNEQFF.

The chain is built from TRBV5-1 and TRBJ1-2; 7 bases agree with TRBD1. CDR1 is SGHRS, CDR2 YFSETQ, per germline. The CDR3 length is 14 residues. Germline trimming cut 2 bases from V and 2 bases from J; bases unmatched to any gene: 3. The CDR3 DNA is TGCGCCAGCAGCTTTCAACAGGGGAACTATGGCTACACCTTC. Its translation is CASSFQQGNYGYTF.

This sequence joins TRBV7-8 and TRBJ2-7; a weak D match, TRBD2 (5 bases). This CDR3 comprises 18 residues. The germline V gene encodes CDR1 SGHVS and CDR2 FQNEAQ. The V and J ends lost 2 bases and 4 bases respectively, with 24 bases between them. CDR3 residues: CASSLSFGTTSYVYEQYF. In DNA, the CDR3 is TGTGCCAGCAGCTTATCCTTCGGCACTACTAGTTATGTATACGAGCAGTACTTC.

Only a few counts were recorded for this clone. The rearrangement joins TRBV30 to TRBJ2-2; 8 positions match TRBD2. With V trimmed by 2 bases and J by 5 bases, 7 bases remained unmatched. CDR3 length: 15 amino acids. CDR1 is GTSNPN and CDR2 is SVGIG in the germline V gene (reference sequence). The CDR3, as DNA: TGTGCCTGGAGTTCTAGCGGGCGAGAAACCGGGGAGCTGTTTTTT. Translating gives CAWSSSGRETGELFF.

The rearrangement uses TRBV7-2 and TRBJ2-1; TRBD2 matches at 11 bases. V trimming: 6 bases; J trimming: 10 bases; junction bases outside the gene matches: 11. From germline, CDR1 is SGHTA and CDR2 FQGNSA. The CDR3 is 15 amino acids. The CDR3 nucleotides are TGTGCCAGCAGATCGCCGGGACTAGCGGACGGGGAGCAGTTCTTC. This encodes CASRSPGLADGEQFF. Full variable domain (remainder filled in from reference TRBV7-2 and TRBJ2-1): GAGVSQSPSNKVTEKGKDVELRCDPISGHTALYWYRQSLGQGLEFLIYFQGNSAPDKSGLPSDRFSAERTGGSVSTLTIQRTQQEDSAVYLCASRSPGLADGEQFFGPGTRLTVL.

With respect to this clone: The sample has other DNA sequences that encode this CDR3 too. The rearrangement links TRBV18 to TRBJ1-1, with D hard to call. This CDR3 comprises 13 residues. Trimming removed 0 bases at V and 3 bases at J, with 5 bases between. Germline V lookup: CDR1 KGHSH, CDR2 LQKENI. As DNA, the CDR3 is TGTGCCAGCTCACCACCGGGAGACACTGAAGCTTTCTTT. This gives the protein CASSPPGDTEAFF.

The chain links TRBV11-2 to TRBJ2-3; D ambiguous. The germline V gene encodes CDR1 SGHAT and CDR2 FQNNGV. V shed 2 bases and J shed 0 bases, with 12 bases lying between them. This CDR3 contains 16 residues. CDR3 sequence reads: CASSLTVRPSTDTQYF. The CDR3, as DNA: TGTGCCAGCAGCTTAACTGTGAGGCCGAGCACAGATACGCAGTATTTT. The full variable domain, completed using reference TRBV11-2 and TRBJ2-3, is EAGVAQSPRYKIIEKRQSVAFWCNPISGHATLYWYQQILGQGPKLLIQFQNNGVVDDSQLPKDRFSAERLKGVDSTLKIQPAKLEDSAVYLCASSLTVRPSTDTQYFGPGTRLTVL.

The gene calls are TRBV2 and TRBJ2-3, with TRBD2 matching over 10 bases. Trimming cost V 3 bases and J 4 bases; bases outside gene matches: 7. The germline V gene encodes CDR1 SNHLY and CDR2 FYNNEI. The CDR3 totals 16 residues. The CDR3 loop is CASSEALAGISDTQYF. The CDR3 bases are TGTGCCAGCAGTGAGGCACTAGCGGGAATATCAGATACGCAGTATTTT.

V usage is TRBV28 and J usage is TRBJ2-7; TRBD1 is a possible D gene (6 bases). This CDR3 has 14 residues. Deletions cut 5 bases from V and 1 base from J, with 12 bases between. Germline CDR1 MDHEN, CDR2 SYDVKM. The CDR3 sequence: CASSLNTGSYEQYF. In DNA, the CDR3 is TGTGCCAGCAGTCTTAATACAGGGTCCTACGAGCAGTACTTC.

V is TRBV11-2 and J is TRBJ2-3, with 9 nucleotides matching TRBD1. This CDR3 contains 16 residues. After removal of 1 base from V and 4 bases from J, the junction contained 6 bases not matched to a gene. Germline CDR1 and CDR2: SGHAT and FQNNGV. The CDR3 DNA follows: TGTGCCAGCAGCTTAGTGGGACAGGGATCCGCAGATACGCAGTATTTT. Amino acids: CASSLVGQGSADTQYF.

The chain uses TRBV5-1 and TRBJ2-5, with a tentative D call TRBD2 (6 bases). The length of the CDR3 is 14 residues. V lost 1 base and J lost 2, with 9 bases in between. The germline CDR1 and CDR2 sequences are SGHRS and YFSETQ. CDR3 loop: CASSLNRGQETQYF. CDR3 DNA: TGCGCCAGCAGCTTGAACCGGGGGCAAGAGACCCAGTACTTC.

The chain carries TRBV19 and TRBJ2-2; 10 nucleotides line up with TRBD2. This CDR3 is 19 amino acids long. Germline values: CDR1 LNHDA, CDR2 SQIVND (reference sequence). J lost 1 base, V lost 5 bases, and 13 bases had no gene match. DNA of the CDR3: TGTGCCAGTAGTCCCGGGACTAGCGTCTATCTAAGGAACACCGGGGAGCTGTTTTTT. Its translation is CASSPGTSVYLRNTGELFF.